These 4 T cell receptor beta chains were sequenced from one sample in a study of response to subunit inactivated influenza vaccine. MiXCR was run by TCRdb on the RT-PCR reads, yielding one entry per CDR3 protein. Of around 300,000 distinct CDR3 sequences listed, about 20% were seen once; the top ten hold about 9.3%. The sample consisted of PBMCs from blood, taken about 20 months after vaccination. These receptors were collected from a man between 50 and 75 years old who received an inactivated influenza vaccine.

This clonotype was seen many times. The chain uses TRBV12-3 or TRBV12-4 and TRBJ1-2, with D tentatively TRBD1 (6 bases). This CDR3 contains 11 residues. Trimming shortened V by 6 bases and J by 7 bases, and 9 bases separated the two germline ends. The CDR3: CASSGTIGYTF. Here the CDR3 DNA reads TGTGCCAGCAGCGGGACAATTGGCTACACCTTC.

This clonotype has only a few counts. In DNA form, the CDR3 reads TGCAGTGCTAGAACCTCAGGCGGGAGGTACTACGAGCAGTACTTC. Protein product: CSARTSGGRYYEQYF. The chain is built from TRBV20-1 and TRBJ2-7, with 8 bases fitting TRBD2. V shed 2 bases, J shed 3 bases, and the junction held 9 bases outside the gene matches. There are 15 residues in the CDR3. The germline V gene encodes CDR1 DFQATT and CDR2 SNEGSKA (reference sequence).

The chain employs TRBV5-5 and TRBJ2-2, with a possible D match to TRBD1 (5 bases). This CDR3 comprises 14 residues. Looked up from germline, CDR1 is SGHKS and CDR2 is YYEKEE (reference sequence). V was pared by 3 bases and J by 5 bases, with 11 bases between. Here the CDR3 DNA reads TGTGCCAGCAGCTCCAAGGCAGGGACCGGGGAGCTGTTTTTT. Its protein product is CASSSKAGTGELFF.

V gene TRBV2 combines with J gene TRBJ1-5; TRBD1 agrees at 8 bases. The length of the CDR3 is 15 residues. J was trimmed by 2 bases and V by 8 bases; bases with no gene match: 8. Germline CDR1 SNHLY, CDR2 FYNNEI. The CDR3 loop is CASDRRGRGNQPQHF. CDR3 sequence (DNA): TGTGCCAGCGACCGCAGGGGGCGAGGCAATCAGCCCCAGCATTTT.